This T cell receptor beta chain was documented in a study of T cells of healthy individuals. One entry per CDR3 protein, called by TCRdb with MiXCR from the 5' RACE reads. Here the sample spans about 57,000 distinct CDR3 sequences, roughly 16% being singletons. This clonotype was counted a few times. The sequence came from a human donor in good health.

The CDR3 reads CASSPDSYGYTF. The CDR3 DNA is TGTGCCAGCAGCCCCGACAGCTATGGCTACACCTTC. The gene calls are TRBV27 and TRBJ1-2; the D gene is possibly TRBD1 (5 bases). Trimming removed 6 bases at V and 4 bases at J, with 9 bases between. The V gene's germline CDR1 is MNHEY and CDR2 SMNVEV (reference sequence). The CDR3 has 12 amino acids.